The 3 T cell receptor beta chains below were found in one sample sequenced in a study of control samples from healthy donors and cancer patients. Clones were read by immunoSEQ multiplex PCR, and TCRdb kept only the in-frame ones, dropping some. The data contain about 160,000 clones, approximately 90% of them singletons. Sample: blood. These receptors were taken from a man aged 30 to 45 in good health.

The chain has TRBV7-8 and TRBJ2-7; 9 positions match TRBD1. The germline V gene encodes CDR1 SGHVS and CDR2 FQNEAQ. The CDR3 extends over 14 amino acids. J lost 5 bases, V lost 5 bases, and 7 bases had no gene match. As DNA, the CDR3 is TGTGCCAGCAGCATCGGGACAGGGTACCACGAGCAGTACTTC. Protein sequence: CASSIGTGYHEQYF.

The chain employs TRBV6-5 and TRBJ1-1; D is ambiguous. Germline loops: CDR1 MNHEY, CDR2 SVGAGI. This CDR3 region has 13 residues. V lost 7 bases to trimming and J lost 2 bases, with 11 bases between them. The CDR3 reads CASTGVRNTEAFF. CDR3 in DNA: TGTGCCAGCACCGGGGTGAGAAACACTGAAGCTTTCTTT.

CDR3 protein: CASSPRRGQNTEAFF. The CDR3 coding sequence is TGTGCCAGCAGCCCTAGAAGGGGCCAGAACACTGAAGCTTTCTTT. The chain has TRBV7-2 and TRBJ1-1; tentative D call: TRBD1 (5 bases). CDR1 and CDR2 from the germline V gene are SGHTA and FQGNSA. This CDR3 region has 15 residues. Trimming pared 5 bases from V and 1 base from J, leaving 14 bases between.